The 13 T cell receptor beta chains below were found in one sample sequenced in a study of T cell repertoires in cytomegalovirus infection. These receptors are not linked to any known antigen. TCRdb passed the reads through MiXCR, listing each CDR3 protein once. The data hold 700,000 to 950,000 distinct CDR3 sequences, with about 31% observed a single time. Material: cultured CD8+ T cells from PBMCs, obtained from culture after CMV antigen stimulation. These receptors all stem from a human donor in good health (CMV status not recorded). Some clones in this sample may be carry-over from other donors' samples.

The CDR3 region has the DNA TGTGCCAGCTGCTTCGGGTGGAATGAGCAGTTCTTC. This sequence encodes CASCFGWNEQFF. This chain connects TRBV12-3 or TRBV12-4 to TRBJ2-1; no firm D call. Trimming stripped 8 bases from V and 7 bases from J, with 12 bases between. This CDR3 comprises 12 residues.

The chain uses TRBV7-6 and TRBJ1-2; D is ambiguous. The CDR3 covers 15 residues. CDR1 and CDR2 from the germline V gene are SGHVS and FNYEAQ. Trimming took 5 bases from V and 2 from J, leaving 15 bases between them. The CDR3 protein is CASSPGLGRNYGYTF. Written as DNA, the CDR3 is TGTGCCAGCAGCCCCGGGTTAGGGCGAAACTATGGCTACACCTTC. The variable domain in full, with the rest retrieved from reference TRBV7-6 and TRBJ1-2, is GAGVSQSPRYKVTKRGQDVALRCDPISGHVSLYWYRQALGQGPEFLTYFNYEAQQDKSGLPNDRFSAERPEGSISTLTIQRTEQRDSAMYRCASSPGLGRNYGYTFGSGTRLTVV.

This chain connects TRBV7-8 to TRBJ2-5, with TRBD2 identical over 7 bases. Germline CDR1 and CDR2: SGHVS and FQNEAQ. There are 13 residues in the CDR3. With V trimmed by 5 bases and J by 13 bases, 13 bases remained unmatched. The CDR3 sequence: CASSPGGKAPGYF. The CDR3 DNA is TGTGCCAGCAGCCCCGGGGGGAAAGCGCCCGGGTACTTC.

This chain joins TRBV7-9 and TRBJ1-2; TRBD1 agrees at 8 bases. Germline CDR1 SEHNR, CDR2 FQNEAQ (reference sequence). CDR3 length equals 16 residues. Trimming cost V 3 bases and J 3 bases; bases outside gene matches: 9. The chain's CDR3 is CASSLQGAVYYYGYTF. The CDR3 DNA is TGTGCCAGCAGCTTGCAGGGGGCAGTCTACTACTATGGCTACACCTTC.

The V gene is TRBV27, the J gene TRBJ1-2, with TRBD1 matching over 9 bases. The germline V gene encodes CDR1 MNHEY and CDR2 SMNVEV (reference sequence). V lost 0 bases to trimming and J lost 2 bases; unmatched junction nucleotides: 7. The CDR3 runs to 17 residues. The CDR3 DNA follows: TGTGCCAGCAGTTTATCGGGGGGGACAGGGCTAAACTATGGCTACACCTTC. The encoded protein is CASSLSGGTGLNYGYTF.

The DNA for the CDR3 is TGTGCCAGCAGTATAGGCTCACCCCTCCACTTT. Its translation: CASSIGSPLHF. The gene calls are TRBV7-2 and TRBJ1-6; no clear D. Trimming removed 6 bases at V and 10 bases at J, with 7 bases between. CDR1 is SGHTA and CDR2 is FQGNSA in the germline V gene. The CDR3 has 11 amino acids.

The rearrangement joins TRBV12-3 or TRBV12-4 to TRBJ1-1; 10 nucleotides match TRBD1. The CDR3 length is 17 residues. With 3 bases clipped from V and 4 bases from J, the junction kept 11 bases outside the gene matches. The DNA of the CDR3 is TGTGCCAGCAGTTTTAGACCGGGACAGGGGCCCGTCACTGAAGCTTTCTTT. Its protein is CASSFRPGQGPVTEAFF.

The genes are TRBV7-8 and TRBJ2-7; possible D gene TRBD1, 6 bases. This CDR3 has 15 amino acids. Germline loops: CDR1 SGHVS, CDR2 FQNEAQ. The V and J ends lost 5 bases and 1 base respectively, with 15 bases between them. The CDR3, as DNA: TGTGCCAGCAGCGAATATGGACAGTTGTCCTACGAGCAGTACTTC. Its translation is CASSEYGQLSYEQYF.

The chain combines TRBV6-6 with TRBJ2-5; 9 nucleotides line up with TRBD2. The germline gives CDR1 MNHNY, CDR2 SVGAGI (reference sequence). This CDR3 is 15 amino acids long. V lost 6 bases to trimming and J lost 1 base; unmatched junction nucleotides: 6. The CDR3 loop is CASSRSGGTQETQYF. The CDR3 coding sequence is TGTGCCAGCAGCCGGAGCGGGGGGACCCAAGAGACCCAGTACTTC.

This clonotype was seen repeatedly, ten times or more. This chain joins TRBV7-8 and TRBJ2-7, with D maybe TRBD2 (5 bases). Germline V gene lookup returns CDR1 SGHVS and CDR2 FQNEAQ. The CDR3 sequence is 15 residues long. V lost 3 bases and J lost 1, with 13 bases in between. Here the CDR3 reads CASSLRVSRSYEQYF. The CDR3, as DNA: TGTGCCAGCAGCTTGAGGGTTTCGAGGTCCTACGAGCAGTACTTC.

This sequence joins TRBV6-2 or TRBV6-3 and TRBJ2-3; 8 positions match TRBD2. Trimming cost V 6 bases and J 2 bases; bases outside gene matches: 10. Germline lookup yields CDR1 MNHEY and CDR2 SVGEGT. The CDR3 loop spans 16 amino acids. The DNA for the CDR3 is TGTGCCAGCAGCCCTATTAGCGGGGAGCCCACAGATACGCAGTATTTT. Its translation is CASSPISGEPTDTQYF.

This clonotype was seen only a few times. The rearrangement uses TRBV19 and TRBJ1-1; TRBD1 agrees at 8 bases. Germline trimming cut 5 bases from V and 6 bases from J; bases unmatched to any gene: 14. CDR3 length equals 16 residues. Germline V gives CDR1 LNHDA, CDR2 SQIVND (reference sequence). CDR3 sequence (DNA): TGTGCCAGTAGTCCGCGACAGGGGCCTCTGTTGGCTGAAGCTTTCTTT. This encodes CASSPRQGPLLAEAFF. Supplemented by reference TRBV19 and TRBJ1-1, the full variable domain reads DGGITQSPKYLFRKEGQNVTLSCEQNLNHDAMYWYRQDPGQGLRLIYYSQIVNDFQKGDIAEGYSVSREKKESFPLTVTSAQKNPTAFYLCASSPRQGPLLAEAFFGQGTRLTVV.

Comment on this clonotype: The junction and the germline gene differ at one end; a read error may be behind it. The chain is built from TRBV11-1 and TRBJ2-3; 8 nucleotides match TRBD2. Looked up from germline, CDR1 is SGHAT and CDR2 is FQDESV (reference sequence). The CDR3 sequence is 17 residues long. The CDR3 DNA reads as TGTGCCGGCAGCTTCGCCGCGGGGGGAAACGCGGCAGATACGCAGTATTTT. Protein product: CAGSFAAGGNAADTQYF.